This entry lists 19 T cell receptor beta chains sequenced from one sample in a study of PD-1 blockade in mismatch repair-deficient tumors. Some clones are missing from TCRdb's copy, which holds only in-frame ones; the method was immunoSEQ multiplex PCR. The table has some 110,000 clones, about 80% seen once; the top ten hold around 4.7%. Sequenced here: peripheral blood, sampled just over 59 weeks after starting pembrolizumab. The receptor source for this set is an adult with mismatch repair-deficient cancer.

This chain uses TRBV4-3 with TRBJ1-2; D is unclear. The germline V and J ends were trimmed by 0 bases and 8 bases, with 13 bases remaining between them. Germline V gives CDR1 LGHNA, CDR2 YSLEER. The CDR3 covers 14 residues. The CDR3 DNA is TGCGCCAGCAGCCAAGATCCCAGCCCCAACGGCTACACCTTC. Protein sequence: CASSQDPSPNGYTF.

The chain recombines TRBV4-1 with TRBJ1-5; no clear D. The CDR3 length is 13 residues. Trimming pared 4 bases from V and 5 bases from J, leaving 9 bases between. Per the germline V gene, CDR1 is MGHRA and CDR2 is YSYEKL. CDR3 region: CASSRANYQPQHF. As DNA, the CDR3 is TGCGCCAGCAGCCGGGCCAATTATCAGCCCCAGCATTTT.

The chain employs TRBV5-4 and TRBJ2-5; 8 bases are a match to TRBD1. The CDR3 has 15 residues. The J segment lost 4 bases and the V segment lost 1 base, leaving 6 bases of the junction unmatched. Germline CDR1 and CDR2: SGHNT and YYREEE (reference sequence). The CDR3 protein is CASSLSGGNRETQYF. The DNA for the CDR3 is TGTGCCAGCAGCTTGTCAGGGGGCAATCGAGAGACCCAGTACTTC. Full variable domain (outside the CDR3, taken from reference TRBV5-4 and TRBJ2-5): ETGVTQSPTHLIKTRGQQVTLRCSSQSGHNTVSWYQQALGQGPQFIFQYYREEENGRGNFPPRFSGLQFPNYSSELNVNALELDDSALYLCASSLSGGNRETQYFGPGTRLLVL.

The V call is TRBV7-9, the J call TRBJ1-5, with D unresolved. Trimming shortened V by 0 bases and J by 6 bases, and 12 bases separated the two germline ends. Per germline, CDR1 SEHNR and CDR2 FQNEAQ (reference sequence). The CDR3 length is 15 residues. Here the CDR3 reads CASSLAGVGFQPQHF. For the CDR3, the DNA is TGTGCCAGCAGCTTAGCTGGGGTGGGGTTTCAGCCCCAGCATTTT. The variable domain in full, with the rest retrieved from reference TRBV7-9 and TRBJ1-5, is DTGVSQNPRHKITKRGQNVTFRCDPISEHNRLYWYRQTLGQGPEFLTYFQNEAQLEKSRLLSDRFSAERPKGSFSTLEIQRTEQGDSAMYLCASSLAGVGFQPQHFGDGTRLSIL.

This clone came up a few times. This chain uses TRBV27 with TRBJ2-3; D is possibly TRBD1 (5 bases). The germline V and J ends were trimmed by 3 bases and 5 bases, with 15 bases remaining between them. This CDR3 is built from 15 residues. Germline V gene sequence: CDR1 MNHEY, CDR2 SMNVEV (reference sequence). The CDR3 DNA sequence: TGTGCCAGCAGTTTGACCAAAAGGGGTCAAGATACGCAGTATTTT. Translating gives CASSLTKRGQDTQYF.

This clone was seen only once. The J gene is TRBJ2-1, the V gene TRBV9, with D unclear. The V gene's germline CDR1 is SGDLS and CDR2 YYNGEE. Deletions cut 0 bases from V and 6 bases from J, with 10 bases between. The CDR3 runs to 14 residues. DNA for the CDR3: TGTGCCAGCAGCGTAGAGGTCGGCCCCAATGAGCAGTTCTTC. It translates to CASSVEVGPNEQFF.

The chain uses TRBV7-3 and TRBJ2-1; 7 nucleotides align to TRBD1. V dropped 5 bases and J dropped 2; count of bases not matched to a gene: 9. Germline V gives CDR1 SGHTA, CDR2 FQGTGA. This CDR3 contains 16 residues. The CDR3 nucleotides read TGTGCCAGCAGCCAGACTCGGGACAGCACCTACAATGAGCAGTTCTTC. It is translated as CASSQTRDSTYNEQFF. The full variable domain, rest sourced from reference TRBV7-3 and TRBJ2-1, is GAGVSQTPSNKVTEKGKYVELRCDPISGHTALYWYRQSLGQGPEFLIYFQGTGAADDSGLPNDRFFAVRPEGSVSTLKIQRTERGDSAVYLCASSQTRDSTYNEQFFGPGTRLTVL.

The chain employs TRBV28 and TRBJ2-4, with 7 bases matching TRBD1. V shed 6 bases, J shed 1 base, and the junction held 12 bases outside the gene matches. The CDR3 is 17 amino acids. Germline lookup yields CDR1 MDHEN and CDR2 SYDVKM. CDR3 region: CASRFIGATGAKNIQYF. CDR3 DNA sequence: TGTGCCAGCAGGTTTATAGGAGCGACAGGGGCCAAAAACATTCAGTACTTC.

This clone appeared a single time. This chain uses TRBV6-1 with TRBJ2-2; the match to TRBD2 covers 11 bases. Germline V CDR1 and CDR2: MNHNS, SASEGT. CDR3 length equals 16 residues. With 4 bases clipped from V and 6 bases from J, the junction kept 7 bases outside the gene matches. In DNA form, the CDR3 reads TGTGCCAGCAGTGGATTAGCGGGAGGGCAAGCCGGGGAGCTGTTTTTT. Its protein is CASSGLAGGQAGELFF.

V and J are TRBV9 and TRBJ2-3; 12 nucleotides align to TRBD2. Trimming cost V 4 bases and J 6 bases; bases outside gene matches: 6. The CDR3 is 15 amino acids. The germline gives CDR1 SGDLS, CDR2 YYNGEE. The CDR3 region is CASSFRLAGEDTQYF. CDR3 nucleotides: TGTGCCAGCAGCTTCCGACTAGCGGGAGAGGATACGCAGTATTTT.

The chain employs TRBV19 and TRBJ2-2; D may correspond to TRBD1 or TRBD2 (5 bases each). V gave up 7 bases and J gave up 6 bases, with 15 bases separating them. CDR3 length: 14 residues. Germline loops: CDR1 LNHDA, CDR2 SQIVND (reference sequence). The chain's CDR3 is CASKEQVGAGELFF. CDR3 nucleotide sequence: TGTGCCAGTAAGGAACAGGTCGGGGCCGGGGAGCTGTTTTTT.

This sequence joins TRBV9 and TRBJ1-5, with unresolved D. Germline V lookup: CDR1 SGDLS, CDR2 YYNGEE. This CDR3 contains 13 residues. Trimming removed 10 bases at V and 1 base at J, with 12 bases between. The CDR3 bases are TGTGCCCCCCGAGGTCCGAGCAATCAGCCCCAGCATTTT. It codes for CAPRGPSNQPQHF.

The chain combines TRBV18 with TRBJ2-2, with D possibly matching TRBD2 (6 bases). The germline gives CDR1 KGHSH, CDR2 LQKENI. V gave up 1 base and J gave up 6 bases, with 12 bases separating them. The CDR3 has 15 residues. The chain's CDR3 is CASSPQGGSPGELFF. CDR3 coding DNA: TGTGCCAGCTCACCACAGGGAGGTTCCCCCGGGGAGCTGTTTTTT.

CDR3 DNA sequence: TGTGCCAGCAGCGTACAGGGGGCGATCGGCTACACCTTC. It codes for CASSVQGAIGYTF. The genes are TRBV5-4 and TRBJ1-2, with TRBD1 matching 9 bases. This CDR3 region has 13 residues. With V trimmed by 4 bases and J by 8 bases, 6 bases remained unmatched. CDR1 and CDR2 from the germline V gene are SGHNT and YYREEE (reference sequence).

This clone is a singleton in its sample. This chain connects TRBV9 to TRBJ2-1; perhaps TRBD2 as D (5 bases). This CDR3 comprises 14 residues. V shed 3 bases and J shed 6 bases, with 13 bases lying between them. Germline V lookup: CDR1 SGDLS, CDR2 YYNGEE. CDR3 bases: TGTGCCAGCAGCGCGTCACTAGTGAGCAATGAGCAGTTCTTC. Amino acids: CASSASLVSNEQFF.

V and J are TRBV11-3 and TRBJ2-1; 11 positions match TRBD2. CDR3 length equals 15 residues. Trimming took 7 bases from V and 6 from J; bases not matched to a gene: 8. The V gene's germline CDR1 is SGHNT and CDR2 YENEEA. The CDR3 spells CASTLTSGNFNEQFF. CDR3 nucleotides: TGTGCCAGCACCCTGACTAGCGGGAATTTCAATGAGCAGTTCTTC. Drawing the rest from reference TRBV11-3 and TRBJ2-1, the complete variable domain is EAGVVQSPRYKIIEKKQPVAFWCNPISGHNTLYWYLQNLGQGPELLIRYENEEAVDDSQLPKDRFSAERLKGVDSTLKIQPAELGDSAVYLCASTLTSGNFNEQFFGPGTRLTVL.

The chain recombines TRBV6-1 with TRBJ2-6; D gene unclear. The CDR3 has 14 residues. Germline V gene lookup returns CDR1 MNHNS and CDR2 SASEGT. Trimming took off 7 bases at V and 2 bases at J, with 9 bases between the two ends. The CDR3: CASNLNAGANVLTF. CDR3 in DNA: TGTGCCAGCAATCTAAATGCTGGGGCCAACGTCCTGACTTTC.

V and J are TRBV18 and TRBJ1-5; 9 bases are shared with TRBD1. The V gene's germline CDR1 is KGHSH and CDR2 LQKENI. V shed 4 bases, J shed 4 bases, and the junction held 5 bases outside the gene matches. This CDR3 spans 15 amino acids. Here the CDR3 reads CASSLAGTGNQPQHF. The CDR3 nucleotides are TGTGCCAGCTCACTTGCCGGGACAGGGAATCAGCCCCAGCATTTT.

The rearrangement links TRBV11-3 to TRBJ2-1, with D unclear. The CDR3 has 15 amino acids. Germline CDR1 and CDR2: SGHNT and YENEEA. The V end lost 1 base, the J end lost 9 bases, and 16 bases lay between the germline ends. CDR3 amino acids: CASSLAPGPAGEQFF. For the CDR3, the DNA is TGTGCCAGCAGCTTAGCCCCTGGACCTGCCGGTGAGCAGTTCTTC.